A selection of T cell receptor beta chains follows, all from one sample in a study of T cell repertoires in cytomegalovirus infection. TCRdb re-derived calls from the reads in MiXCR, one entry per CDR3 protein. This sample has around 800,000 distinct CDR3 sequences, with approximately 30% found just once. Which antigens these TCRs recognize remains unknown. Sequences were derived from cultured CD8+ T cells from PBMCs, sampled from culture after CMV antigen stimulation. Every receptor here comes from a human donor in good health (CMV status not recorded). Some clones in this sample may be carry-over from other donors' samples. CDR3s include the opening cysteine and the closing phenylalanine or tryptophan. D genes are given only for firm matches.

>TRBV7-8|TRBJ2-4|TRBD2
CASSPQASGGKAKNIQYF
>TRBV12-3/TRBV12-4|TRBJ1-1|NA
CASRWPGNNTEAFF
>TRBV7-2|TRBJ2-3|TRBD2
CASSSGGVPTDTQYF
>TRBV6-5|TRBJ1-2|NA
CATRHDLNAGYGYTF
>TRBV7-2|TRBJ2-1|TRBD2
CASSLAMRGAPGEQFF
>TRBV10-3|TRBJ2-6|TRBD1
CAINHRDRGAGANVLTF
>TRBV6-2/TRBV6-3|TRBJ2-1|NA
CASSYGSRNFNEQFF
>TRBV12-3/TRBV12-4|TRBJ2-3|TRBD2
CALAGGGHNTDTQYF
>TRBV7-9|TRBJ2-7|NA
CASNQGGRVRNEQYF
>TRBV5-1|TRBJ2-1|NA
CATTRGYGSYNEQFF
>TRBV7-6|TRBJ2-3|NA
CASSSEGGDTQYF
>TRBV27|TRBJ1-5|NA
CASSQPGRNQPQHF
>TRBV6-1|TRBJ2-2|TRBD1
CATQTGVNTGELFF
>TRBV7-2|TRBJ1-6|NA
CASSPSGSVYNSPLHF
>TRBV10-3|TRBJ2-1|TRBD1
CATLDRGQTDSNEQFF
>TRBV29-1|TRBJ1-4|NA
CSVHSNEKLFF
>TRBV27|TRBJ2-7|TRBD1
CASNRDRGYEQYF
>TRBV6-2/TRBV6-3|TRBJ2-4|NA
CASSYLSRSLAKNIQYF
>TRBV7-6|TRBJ2-3|NA
CASSSRGLEDTQYF
>TRBV10-3|TRBJ2-6|TRBD1
CAIRTPGQGANYSGANVLTF
>TRBV4-3|TRBJ2-1|TRBD2
CASSQDTVGTSGFYNEQFF
>TRBV19|TRBJ1-1|NA
CASSMGVGTEAFF
>TRBV29-1|TRBJ1-5|NA
CSVETGDGGNQPQHF
>TRBV12-3/TRBV12-4|TRBJ2-1|NA
CASGMGVDEQFF
>TRBV20-1|TRBJ2-5|NA
CSARDGGGANLQTQYF
>TRBV4-3|TRBJ2-3|NA
CASSQEAGDDTQYF
>TRBV7-9|TRBJ2-7|TRBD2
CASSSSGGGPLYEQYF
>TRBV7-3|TRBJ2-1|TRBD2
CASSLTGRGNNEQFF
>TRBV2|TRBJ1-3|NA
CVSSGTVNSGNTIYF
>TRBV7-6|TRBJ2-1|NA
CASSYYAKSRGGLDNEQFF
>TRBV6-1|TRBJ1-6|TRBD1
CASSEVGQGSSYNSPLHF